The sequence of this T cell receptor beta chain was determined in a study of blood T cell repertoires in COVID-19. Study information: Samples representing acute and convalescent COVID-19 were sourced from the United States, Italy and Spain. The cDNA or gDNA used as material had been derived from T cells, B-cell-depleted T cells, or PBMCs.

Trimming removed 2 bases at V and 0 bases at J, with 12 bases between. Germline CDR1 reads MNHNS; CDR2 reads SASEGT. The CDR3 runs 16 residues. Patients of the Seattle cohort, enrolled during active infection, were followed longitudinally. Original methodology: Amplification with reference gene primers provided the estimates of nucleated cell counts. Clones were read by immunoSEQ multiplex PCR, and TCRdb kept only the in-frame ones, dropping some. V, J and clone size derive from that table, while D and trimming were established from the DNA sequence. The sample carries fewer than 400,000 clones, 89% recorded once. This clone was seen only once.

The V gene is TRBV6-1, the J gene TRBJ2-3; tentative D call: TRBD2 (6 bases). The clonotype originates from a woman younger than 45 with COVID-19, enrolled during active disease. Material for sequencing was peripheral blood. The CDR3 nucleotides read TGTGCCAGCAGTGAACTCATTAGCGGAAGCACAGATACGCAGTATTTT. It yields the protein CASSELISGSTDTQYF.